These 11 T cell receptor beta chains originate from one sample sequenced in a study of T-cell memory formation after mild COVID-19. TCRdb re-called the 5' RACE reads with MiXCR, one entry per CDR3 protein. The table includes about 110,000 distinct CDR3 sequences, about 15% detected once. Input material: PBMCs or a T cell subset sorted from them (not recorded which). These receptors all stem from a man younger than 30 who had mild COVID-19 (a few samples of this study predate the infection). Cell type and time point are not known.

This chain uses TRBV7-9 with TRBJ2-2; 9 bases align to TRBD1. V lost 7 bases to trimming and J lost 3 bases; unmatched junction nucleotides: 15. The CDR3 sequence is 18 residues long. Germline CDR1 and CDR2: SEHNR and FQNEAQ (reference sequence). The CDR3 DNA reads TGTGCCAGCATCTCTCCGCGCGACAGGGGGTGGTACACCGGGGAGCTGTTTTTT. Amino acid sequence: CASISPRDRGWYTGELFF. The complete variable domain, with remaining parts taken from reference TRBV7-9 and TRBJ2-2, reads DTGVSQNPRHKITKRGQNVTFRCDPISEHNRLYWYRQTLGQGPEFLTYFQNEAQLEKSRLLSDRFSAERPKGSFSTLEIQRTEQGDSAMYLCASISPRDRGWYTGELFFGEGSRLTVL.

This clonotype was recorded a few times. The chain is built from TRBV11-2 and TRBJ1-2; D is ambiguous. CDR1 and CDR2 from the germline V gene are SGHAT and FQNNGV. Trimming removed 2 bases from V and 2 bases from J, with 9 bases in between. This CDR3 is 14 amino acids long. The CDR3 spells CASSLFVRNYGYTF. For the CDR3, the DNA is TGTGCCAGCAGCTTATTTGTCAGGAACTATGGCTACACCTTC.

Only a few counts were recorded for this clonotype. The chain links TRBV4-1 to TRBJ1-1; TRBD1 might be the D (5 bases). The CDR3 spans 15 residues. V lost 3 bases, J lost 5 bases, and 16 bases lay in between. Germline loops: CDR1 MGHRA, CDR2 YSYEKL. In nucleotides, the CDR3 is TGCGCCAGCAGCCACCCTGGGGGGTCGGGAACTGAAGCTTTCTTT. It translates to CASSHPGGSGTEAFF.

The rearrangement links TRBV5-6 to TRBJ2-5; 10 nucleotides align to TRBD1. The CDR3 extends over 13 amino acids. J gave up 10 bases and V 2 bases, and 5 bases lay outside the gene matches. The germline CDR1 and CDR2 sequences are SGHDT and YYEEEE. CDR3 amino acids: CASSFGTGDGQYF. The CDR3 nucleotides are TGTGCCAGCAGCTTTGGGACAGGGGATGGCCAGTACTTC.

This clonotype was detected a few times. V is TRBV6-2 or TRBV6-3 and J is TRBJ2-2; 7 nucleotides align to TRBD1. V trimming: 5 bases; J trimming: 4 bases; junction bases outside the gene matches: 10. CDR1 is MNHEY, CDR2 SVGEGT, per germline. The CDR3 runs to 16 residues. CDR3 protein: CASSVLRGRFTGELFF. The CDR3 coding sequence is TGTGCCAGCAGTGTCCTGAGGGGGCGTTTCACCGGGGAGCTGTTTTTT.

In this sample, this clonotype turned up a few times. The chain links TRBV5-5 to TRBJ2-1; 8 bases match TRBD2. V shed 3 bases and J 9 bases; nucleotides not matched to a gene: 14. Per germline, CDR1 SGHKS and CDR2 YYEKEE (reference sequence). The length of the CDR3 is 16 residues. The CDR3 bases are TGTGCCAGCAGCTCCCTGGGACTAGGGAAGTTCGGTGAGCAGTTCTTC. Encoded protein: CASSSLGLGKFGEQFF. Variable domain in full (rest from reference TRBV5-5 and TRBJ2-1): DAGVTQSPTHLIKTRGQQVTLRCSPISGHKSVSWYQQVLGQGPQFIFQYYEKEERGRGNFPDRFSARQFPNYSSELNVNALLLGDSALYLCASSSLGLGKFGEQFFGPGTRLTVL.

In its sample, this clonotype was seen many times. The CDR3 DNA reads as TGCGCCAGCAGCCAAGACTCAAGGTATGAGCAGTTCTTC. As protein: CASSQDSRYEQFF. The chain employs TRBV4-3 and TRBJ2-1; D is unclear. The CDR3 consists of 13 residues. Germline CDR1 is LGHNA and CDR2 is YSLEER. Trimming pared 0 bases from V and 8 bases from J, leaving 8 bases between.

The CDR3 is CASTVGSYNSPLHF. The DNA for the CDR3 is TGTGCCAGCACCGTTGGATCCTATAATTCACCCCTCCACTTT. The chain uses TRBV12-3 or TRBV12-4 and TRBJ1-6; D is unresolved. Trimming pared 7 bases from V and 1 base from J, leaving 8 bases between. This CDR3 region has 14 residues.

Many counts were recorded for this clonotype. V and J are TRBV4-2 and TRBJ2-4, with TRBD2 identical over 8 bases. J lost 16 bases, V lost 4 bases, and 12 bases had no gene match. Germline V lookup: CDR1 LGHNA, CDR2 YNFKEQ. The CDR3 is made up of 13 amino acids. CDR3 amino acids: CASSPGTSGIIYF. The DNA for the CDR3 is TGTGCCAGCAGCCCGGGGACTAGTGGAATAATATACTTC.

The table lists this clonotype with a few counts. For the CDR3, the DNA is TGTGCCAGCAGCTTAGCGGCGGCCTCTGCCGGGGAGCTGTTTTTT. Translation: CASSLAAASAGELFF. This chain joins TRBV7-6 and TRBJ2-2, with unresolved D. CDR1 SGHVS and CDR2 FNYEAQ come from the germline V gene. There are 15 residues in the CDR3. Trimming left V 0 bases short and J 6 bases short, with 11 bases between.

This clonotype turned up a few times. The CDR3, as DNA: TGCGCCAGCAGCCAAGACGGGATTGCTAGCGGGGGATTCAATGAGCAGTTCTTC. Encoded protein: CASSQDGIASGGFNEQFF. The chain couples TRBV4-3 to TRBJ2-1; 10 nucleotides agree with TRBD2. The V segment lost 0 bases and the J segment 6 bases; nucleotides outside the gene matches: 11. The CDR3 runs 18 residues. From germline, CDR1 is LGHNA and CDR2 YSLEER.